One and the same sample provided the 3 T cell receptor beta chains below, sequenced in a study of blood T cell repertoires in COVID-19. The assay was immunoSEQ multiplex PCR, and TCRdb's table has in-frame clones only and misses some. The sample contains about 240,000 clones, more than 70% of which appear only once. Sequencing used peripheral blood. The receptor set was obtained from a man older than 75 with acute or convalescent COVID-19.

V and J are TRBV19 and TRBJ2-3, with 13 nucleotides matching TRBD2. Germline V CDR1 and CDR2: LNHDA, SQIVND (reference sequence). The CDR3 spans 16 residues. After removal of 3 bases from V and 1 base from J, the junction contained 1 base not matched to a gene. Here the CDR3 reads CASSITSGGGTDTQYF. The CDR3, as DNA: TGTGCCAGTAGTATTACTAGCGGGGGGGGCACAGATACGCAGTATTTT.

CDR3: CASRGRQDYGYTF. The CDR3 DNA is TGTGCCAGCAGAGGTCGACAGGACTATGGCTACACCTTC. V and J are TRBV7-9 and TRBJ1-2, with a tentative D call TRBD1 (6 bases). The CDR3 runs 13 residues. V lost 6 bases to trimming and J lost 3 bases, with 11 bases between them. The germline CDR1 and CDR2 sequences are SEHNR and FQNEAQ (reference sequence).

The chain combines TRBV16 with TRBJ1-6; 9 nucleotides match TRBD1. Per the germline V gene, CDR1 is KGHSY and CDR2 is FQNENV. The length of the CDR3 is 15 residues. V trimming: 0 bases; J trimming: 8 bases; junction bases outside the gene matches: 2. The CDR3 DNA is TGTGCCAGCAGCCAATCGGGACAGGGCGATTCACCCCTCCACTTT. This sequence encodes CASSQSGQGDSPLHF.